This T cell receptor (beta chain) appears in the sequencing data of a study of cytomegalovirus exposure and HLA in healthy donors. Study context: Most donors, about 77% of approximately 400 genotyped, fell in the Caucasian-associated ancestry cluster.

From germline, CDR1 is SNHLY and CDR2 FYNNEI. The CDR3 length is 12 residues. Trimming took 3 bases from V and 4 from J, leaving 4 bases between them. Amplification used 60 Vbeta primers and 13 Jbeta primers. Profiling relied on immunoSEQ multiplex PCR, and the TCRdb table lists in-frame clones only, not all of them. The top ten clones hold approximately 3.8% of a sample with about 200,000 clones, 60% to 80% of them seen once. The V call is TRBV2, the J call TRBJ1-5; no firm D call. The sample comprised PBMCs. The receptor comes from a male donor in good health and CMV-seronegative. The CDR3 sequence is CASSDGNQPQHF. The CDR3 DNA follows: TGTGCCAGCAGTGACGGGAATCAGCCCCAGCATTTT.